Ten or more counts support the clone carrying this TCR beta chain. Its target is unknown. Germline V gene data show CDR1 as GTSNPN and CDR2 as SVGIG (reference sequence). Trimming cost V 0 bases and J 8 bases; bases outside gene matches: 6. The length of the CDR3 is 14 residues. Having ophthalmopathy, the donors showed moderate-to-severe activity, CAS ≥3 and NOSPECS ≥4, with disease lasting under 3 months. Physicians reached a diagnosis by relying on clinical symptoms, serum thyroxine, TRAb, thyroid ultrasound and orbital computed tomography. Sampling around 10 ml of fresh peripheral blood provided the PBMCs. RNA transcripts served as template for amplifying TCR beta CDR3 sequences. HTBI primers were employed in first-round RT-PCR, then a second-round multiplex PCR followed. TCRdb redid the calling of the multiplex PCR reads with MiXCR, one entry per CDR3 protein. The table records 170,000 or so distinct CDR3 sequences, around 40% of them present only once.

The data are from a study of Graves' ophthalmopathy and Graves' hyperthyroidism. Study results and limitations: Sensitivity reached 70% to 71% and specificity under 85% when the model predicted ophthalmopathy progression.

This sequence was found in a man in his thirties or forties with Graves' ophthalmopathy. The chain employs TRBV30 and TRBJ2-2; 7 nucleotides line up with TRBD2. The specimen sequenced was peripheral blood. The CDR3, as DNA: TGTGCCTGGAGTGTCGCGGCCGGGGGGGGGGAGCTGTTTTTT. Translation: CAWSVAAGGGELFF.